The clone carrying this T cell receptor (beta chain) was detected ten times or more. Its target is not known. This entry belongs to a study of neurological immune-mediated disorders. In the study overall: Multiple sclerosis patients numbering around 35 comprised some 30 relapsing-remitting and 3 secondary progressive patients.

Study-level results: It was the repertoires of 18 of 34 multiple sclerosis patients that phylogenetic grouping placed in one related-CDR3 cluster, which is a possible signature. The most TCR clonal expansion was seen in HTLV-1-associated myelopathy, and the least was seen in multiple sclerosis, which fell below healthy controls.

V lost 0 bases and J lost 4; bases outside the gene matches: 10. The germline V gene has CDR1 SGHNT and CDR2 YYREEE (reference sequence). This CDR3 comprises 20 residues. In TCRdb, the 5' RACE reads were re-called with MiXCR into one record per CDR3 protein. The profile shows tens of thousands of distinct CDR3 sequences, 3% to 4% of them singletons. The V gene is TRBV5-4, the J gene TRBJ2-2, with 15 bases identical to TRBD2. The sequence was obtained from a man between 60 and 75 years old with multiple sclerosis. The sample taken for sequencing was PBMCs. The CDR3 spells CASSLARTSGRAGSTGELFF. The CDR3 nucleotides are TGTGCCAGCAGCTTGGCCAGGACTAGCGGGAGGGCCGGAAGCACCGGGGAGCTGTTTTTT.